This record looks at one TCR beta chain sequence and its context. A quantity of roughly 0.5 to 1 ug RNA underwent reverse transcription using random hexamers. Multiplex PCR with immunoSEQ amplified the TCR beta CDR3 across 54 Vbeta and 13 Jbeta. TCRdb ran MiXCR on the immunoSEQ multiplex PCR reads and lists one entry per CDR3 protein. The table records approximately 160,000 distinct CDR3 sequences, 85% to 95% of them present only once. The data are from a study of CD8 T cells in Susac syndrome. The CDR3 sequence is 16 residues long. V was pared by 5 bases and J by 5 bases, with 10 bases of the junction left unmatched. Germline loops: CDR1 LNHDA, CDR2 SQIVND (reference sequence). The authors carried out high-throughput sequencing of TCR beta. They applied it to CD8+ and CD4+ T cells obtained from blood. It was treatment-naive patients with stable or active relapsing-remitting disease who made up the multiple sclerosis controls. CD8+ and CD4+ T cells were negatively isolated; TEMRA cells were FACS-enriched.

The sample comprised CD4+ T cells from PBMCs. This chain uses TRBV19 with TRBJ2-5; 11 bases are a match to TRBD2. The receptor's source is a human donor with multiple sclerosis. The chain's CDR3 is CASSVTSGSLWETQYF. The CDR3 DNA is TGTGCCAGTAGTGTAACTAGCGGGAGTTTGTGGGAGACCCAGTACTTC.